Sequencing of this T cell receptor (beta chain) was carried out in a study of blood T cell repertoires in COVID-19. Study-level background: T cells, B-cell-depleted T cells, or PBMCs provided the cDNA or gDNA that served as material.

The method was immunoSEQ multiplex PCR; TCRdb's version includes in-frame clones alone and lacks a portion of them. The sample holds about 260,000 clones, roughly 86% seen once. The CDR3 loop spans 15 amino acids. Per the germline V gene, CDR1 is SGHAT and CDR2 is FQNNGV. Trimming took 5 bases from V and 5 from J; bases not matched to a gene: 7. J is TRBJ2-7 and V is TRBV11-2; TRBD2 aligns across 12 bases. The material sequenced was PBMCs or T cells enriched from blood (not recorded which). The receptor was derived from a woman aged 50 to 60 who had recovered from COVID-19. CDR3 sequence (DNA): TGTGCCAGCAGCCTTGGACTAGCGGGGTACAACGAGCAGTACTTC. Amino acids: CASSLGLAGYNEQYF.